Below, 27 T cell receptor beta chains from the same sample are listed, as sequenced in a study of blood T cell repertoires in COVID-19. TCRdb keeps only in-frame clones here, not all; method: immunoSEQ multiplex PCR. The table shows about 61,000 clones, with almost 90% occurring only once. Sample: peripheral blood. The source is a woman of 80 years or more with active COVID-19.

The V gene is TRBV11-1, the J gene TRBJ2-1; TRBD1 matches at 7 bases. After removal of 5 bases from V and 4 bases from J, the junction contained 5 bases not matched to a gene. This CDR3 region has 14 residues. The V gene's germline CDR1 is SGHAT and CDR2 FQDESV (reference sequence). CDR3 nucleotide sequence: TGTGCCAGCAGCAGGGGGCTCGGTTACAATGAGCAGTTCTTC. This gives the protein CASSRGLGYNEQFF. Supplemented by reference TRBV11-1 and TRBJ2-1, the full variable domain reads EAEVAQSPRYKITEKSQAVAFWCDPISGHATLYWYRQILGQGPELLVQFQDESVVDDSQLPKDRFSAERLKGVDSTLKIQPAELGDSAMYLCASSRGLGYNEQFFGPGTRLTVL.

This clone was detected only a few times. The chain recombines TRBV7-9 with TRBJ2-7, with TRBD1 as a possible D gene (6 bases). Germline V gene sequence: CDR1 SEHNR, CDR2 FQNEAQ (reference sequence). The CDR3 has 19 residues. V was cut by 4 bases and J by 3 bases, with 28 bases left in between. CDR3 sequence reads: CASSSIQGRSAGELYEQYF. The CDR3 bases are TGTGCCAGCAGCTCCATACAGGGCAGGAGCGCCGGGGAACTCTACGAGCAGTACTTC.

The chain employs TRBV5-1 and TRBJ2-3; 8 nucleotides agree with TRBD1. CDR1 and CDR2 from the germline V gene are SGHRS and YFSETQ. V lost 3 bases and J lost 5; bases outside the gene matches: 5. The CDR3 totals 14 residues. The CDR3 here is CASSYGQGGDTQYF. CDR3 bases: TGCGCCAGCAGCTACGGACAGGGAGGAGATACGCAGTATTTT.

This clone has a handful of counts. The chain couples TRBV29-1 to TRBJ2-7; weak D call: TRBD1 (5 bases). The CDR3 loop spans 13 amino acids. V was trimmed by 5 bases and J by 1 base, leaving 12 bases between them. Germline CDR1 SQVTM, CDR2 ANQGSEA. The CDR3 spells CSVPSQGSYEQYF. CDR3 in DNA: TGCAGCGTTCCGTCCCAGGGATCCTACGAGCAGTACTTC.

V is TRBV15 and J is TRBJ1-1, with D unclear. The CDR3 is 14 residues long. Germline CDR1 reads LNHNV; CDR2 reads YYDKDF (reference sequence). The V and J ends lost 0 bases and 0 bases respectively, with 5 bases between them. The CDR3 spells CATSRDRLNTEAFF. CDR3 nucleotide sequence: TGTGCCACCAGCAGAGACAGGTTGAACACTGAAGCTTTCTTT.

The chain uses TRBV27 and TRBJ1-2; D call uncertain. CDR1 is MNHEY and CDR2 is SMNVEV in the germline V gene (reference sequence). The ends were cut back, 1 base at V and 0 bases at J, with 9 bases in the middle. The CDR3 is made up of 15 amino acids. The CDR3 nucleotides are TGTGCCAGCAGTTTATTTTCCAGATCTAACTATGGCTACACCTTC. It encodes CASSLFSRSNYGYTF.

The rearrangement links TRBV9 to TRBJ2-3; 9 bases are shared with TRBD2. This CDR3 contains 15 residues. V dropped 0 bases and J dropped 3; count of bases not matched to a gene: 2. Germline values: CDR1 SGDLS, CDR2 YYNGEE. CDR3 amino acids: CASSVGSGGTDTQYF. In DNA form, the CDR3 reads TGTGCCAGCAGCGTAGGGAGCGGGGGGACAGATACGCAGTATTTT.

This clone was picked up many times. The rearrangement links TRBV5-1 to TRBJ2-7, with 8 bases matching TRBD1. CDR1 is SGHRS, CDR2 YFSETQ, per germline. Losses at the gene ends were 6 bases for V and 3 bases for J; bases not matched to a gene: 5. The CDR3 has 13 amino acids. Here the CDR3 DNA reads TGCGCCAGCACGGACAGGGCAAACTACGAGCAGTACTTC. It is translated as CASTDRANYEQYF.

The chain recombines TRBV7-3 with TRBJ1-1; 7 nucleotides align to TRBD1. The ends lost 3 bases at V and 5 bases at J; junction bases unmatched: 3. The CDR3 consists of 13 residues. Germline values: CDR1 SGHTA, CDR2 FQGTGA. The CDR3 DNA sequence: TGTGCCAGCAGCTTGACAGGGCGAACTGAAGCTTTCTTT. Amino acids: CASSLTGRTEAFF.

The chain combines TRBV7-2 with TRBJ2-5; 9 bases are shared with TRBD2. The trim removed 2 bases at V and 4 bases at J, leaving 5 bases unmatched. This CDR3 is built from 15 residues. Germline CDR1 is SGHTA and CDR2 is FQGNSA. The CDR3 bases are TGTGCCAGCAGCTTACGAGCGGGGGGAGGAGAGACCCAGTACTTC. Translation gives CASSLRAGGGETQYF.

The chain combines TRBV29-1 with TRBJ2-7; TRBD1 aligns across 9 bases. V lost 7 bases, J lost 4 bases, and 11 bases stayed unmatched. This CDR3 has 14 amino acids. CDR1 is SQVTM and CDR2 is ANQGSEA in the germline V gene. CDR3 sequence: CSALTDRGGYEQYF. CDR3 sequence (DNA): TGCAGCGCCCTTACCGACAGGGGGGGTTACGAGCAGTACTTC.

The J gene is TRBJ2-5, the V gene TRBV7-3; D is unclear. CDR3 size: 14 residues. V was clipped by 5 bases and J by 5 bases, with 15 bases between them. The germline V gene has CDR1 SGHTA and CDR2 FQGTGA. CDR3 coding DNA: TGTGCCAGCAGCCCCACCGCCAGTCTCGAGACCCAGTACTTC. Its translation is CASSPTASLETQYF.

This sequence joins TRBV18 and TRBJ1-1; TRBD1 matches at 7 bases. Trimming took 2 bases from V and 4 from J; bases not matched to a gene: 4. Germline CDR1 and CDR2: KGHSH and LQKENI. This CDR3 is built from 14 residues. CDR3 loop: CASSPKGATTEAFF. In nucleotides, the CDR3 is TGTGCCAGCTCACCAAAGGGGGCGACCACTGAAGCTTTCTTT. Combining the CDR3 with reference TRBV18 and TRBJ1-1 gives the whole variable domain NAGVMQNPRHLVRRRGQEARLRCSPMKGHSHVYWYRQLPEEGLKFMVYLQKENIIDESGMPKERFSAEFPKEGPSILRIQQVVRGDSAAYFCASSPKGATTEAFFGQGTRLTVV.

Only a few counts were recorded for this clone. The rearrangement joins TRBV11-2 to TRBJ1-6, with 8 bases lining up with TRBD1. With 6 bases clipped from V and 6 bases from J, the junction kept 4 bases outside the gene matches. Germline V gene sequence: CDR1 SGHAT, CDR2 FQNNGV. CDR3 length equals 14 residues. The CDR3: CASSPTGANSPLHF. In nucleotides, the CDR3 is TGTGCCAGCAGTCCGACAGGGGCTAATTCACCCCTCCACTTT.

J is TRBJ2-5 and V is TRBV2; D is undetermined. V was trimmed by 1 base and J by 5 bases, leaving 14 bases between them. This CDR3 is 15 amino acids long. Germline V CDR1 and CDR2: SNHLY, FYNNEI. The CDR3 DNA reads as TGTGCCAGCAGTGAAGGAGGAGAGAGATGGGAGACCCAGTACTTC. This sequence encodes CASSEGGERWETQYF.

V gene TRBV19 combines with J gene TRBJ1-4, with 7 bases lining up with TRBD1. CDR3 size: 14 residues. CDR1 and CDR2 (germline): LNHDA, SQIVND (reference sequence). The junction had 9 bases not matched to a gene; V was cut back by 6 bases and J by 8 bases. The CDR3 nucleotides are TGTGCCAGTAGAGACAGGGTAGGGCAAGAAAAACTGTTTTTT. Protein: CASRDRVGQEKLFF.

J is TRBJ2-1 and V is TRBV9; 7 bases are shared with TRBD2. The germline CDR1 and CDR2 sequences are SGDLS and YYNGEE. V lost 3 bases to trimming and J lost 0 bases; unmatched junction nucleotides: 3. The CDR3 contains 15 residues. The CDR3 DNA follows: TGTGCCAGCAGCGAGACTAGCAACTCCTACAATGAGCAGTTCTTC. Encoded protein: CASSETSNSYNEQFF.

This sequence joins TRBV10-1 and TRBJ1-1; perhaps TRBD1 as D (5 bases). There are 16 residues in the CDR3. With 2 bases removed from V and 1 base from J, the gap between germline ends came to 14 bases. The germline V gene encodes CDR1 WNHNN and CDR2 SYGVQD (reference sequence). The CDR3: CASSEVLLGANTEAFF. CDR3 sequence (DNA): TGCGCCAGCAGTGAGGTTTTGTTAGGGGCGAACACTGAAGCTTTCTTT.

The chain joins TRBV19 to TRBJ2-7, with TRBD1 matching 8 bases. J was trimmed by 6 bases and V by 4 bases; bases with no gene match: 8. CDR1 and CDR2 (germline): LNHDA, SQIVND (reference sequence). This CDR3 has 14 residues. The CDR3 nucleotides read TGTGCCAGTAGTAGGCCGGGACAGGCGAGCGAGCAGTACTTC. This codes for CASSRPGQASEQYF.

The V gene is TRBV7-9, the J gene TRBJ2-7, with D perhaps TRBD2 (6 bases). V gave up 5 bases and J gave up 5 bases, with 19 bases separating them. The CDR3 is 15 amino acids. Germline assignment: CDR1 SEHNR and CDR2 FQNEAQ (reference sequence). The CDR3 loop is CASSPPGPRGNEQYF. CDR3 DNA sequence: TGTGCCAGCAGCCCCCCGGGACCCCGGGGGAACGAGCAGTACTTC.

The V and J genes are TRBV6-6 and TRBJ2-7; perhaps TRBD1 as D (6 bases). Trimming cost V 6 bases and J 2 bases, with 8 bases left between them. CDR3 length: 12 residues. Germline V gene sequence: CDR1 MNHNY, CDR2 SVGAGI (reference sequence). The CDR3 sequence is CASRWTAYEQYF. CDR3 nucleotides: TGTGCCAGCAGGTGGACAGCCTACGAGCAGTACTTC.

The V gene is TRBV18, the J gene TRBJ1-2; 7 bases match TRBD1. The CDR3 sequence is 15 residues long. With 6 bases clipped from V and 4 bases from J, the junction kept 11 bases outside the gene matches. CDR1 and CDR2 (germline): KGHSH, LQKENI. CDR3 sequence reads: CASSPAQGIPYGYTF. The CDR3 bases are TGTGCCAGCTCGCCAGCACAGGGGATCCCCTATGGCTACACCTTC.

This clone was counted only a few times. CDR3 sequence reads: CATSDSAWLFSYNEQFF. In DNA, the CDR3 is TGTGCCACCAGTGATTCAGCGTGGTTATTCTCCTACAATGAGCAGTTCTTC. The J gene is TRBJ2-1, the V gene TRBV24-1; no definite D call. V was pared by 2 bases and J by 0 bases, with 13 bases between. In germline, CDR1 is KGHDR, CDR2 SFDVKD. There are 17 residues in the CDR3.

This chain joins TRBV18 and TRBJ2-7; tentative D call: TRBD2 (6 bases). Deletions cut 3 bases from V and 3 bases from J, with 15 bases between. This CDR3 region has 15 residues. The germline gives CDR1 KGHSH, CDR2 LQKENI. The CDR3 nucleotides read TGTGCCAGCTCACCCCGGGCGGGATCACTCTACGAGCAGTACTTC. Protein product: CASSPRAGSLYEQYF.

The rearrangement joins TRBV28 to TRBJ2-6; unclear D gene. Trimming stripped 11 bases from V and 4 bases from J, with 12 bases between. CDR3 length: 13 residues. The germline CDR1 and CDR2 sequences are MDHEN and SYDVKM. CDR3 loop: CALGDTGANVLTF. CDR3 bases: TGTGCCTTAGGAGATACCGGGGCCAACGTCCTGACTTTC.

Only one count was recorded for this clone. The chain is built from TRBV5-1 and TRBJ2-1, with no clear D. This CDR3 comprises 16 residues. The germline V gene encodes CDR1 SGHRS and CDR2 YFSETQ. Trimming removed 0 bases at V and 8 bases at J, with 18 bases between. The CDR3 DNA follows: TGCGCCAGCAGCTTGGGACTTAGCTCAAGAGGCGATGAGCAGTTCTTC. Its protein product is CASSLGLSSRGDEQFF.

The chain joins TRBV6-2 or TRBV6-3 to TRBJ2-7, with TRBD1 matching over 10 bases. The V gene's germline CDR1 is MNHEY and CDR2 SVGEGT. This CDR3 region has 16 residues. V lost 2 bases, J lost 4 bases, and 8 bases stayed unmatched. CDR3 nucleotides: TGTGCCAGCAGTTACCAACTCGACAGGGGGCCTTACGAGCAGTACTTC. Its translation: CASSYQLDRGPYEQYF.